This T cell receptor (beta chain) was identified during a study of cytomegalovirus exposure and HLA in healthy donors. In the study overall: Approximately 85 million unique TCRs from HLA-typed donors were held in an early data release.

CDR1 and CDR2 (germline): SNHLY, FYNNEI. The CDR3 consists of 17 residues. Trimming at V came to 1 base and at J to 1 base, leaving 6 bases not matched to a gene. In the case of this clone: Its antigen remains unidentified.

PCR involved 60 Vbeta and 13 Jbeta primers. This table comes from immunoSEQ multiplex PCR, and its TCRdb copy is limited to in-frame clones, with some not included. This sample carries some 120,000 clones, 73% of them seen once, and the ten largest clones take less than 2.5%. The study's findings and limits: Upon later analysis, HLA-associated TCR beta chains proved more clonally expanded than other, equally common chains.

The receptor was isolated from a woman in her 40s in good health and CMV-seropositive. The sample taken for sequencing was PBMCs. The chain links TRBV2 to TRBJ1-5, with TRBD1 matching over 8 bases. CDR3 in amino acids: CASSEGQGMLSNQPQHF. CDR3 bases: TGTGCCAGCAGTGAAGGACAGGGGATGTTAAGCAATCAGCCCCAGCATTTT. Together with reference TRBV2 and TRBJ1-5, the CDR3 gives the full variable domain: EPEVTQTPSHQVTQMGQEVILRCVPISNHLYFYWYRQILGQKVEFLVSFYNNEISEKSEIFDDQFSVERPDGSNFTLKIRSTKLEDSAMYFCASSEGQGMLSNQPQHFGDGTRLSIL.